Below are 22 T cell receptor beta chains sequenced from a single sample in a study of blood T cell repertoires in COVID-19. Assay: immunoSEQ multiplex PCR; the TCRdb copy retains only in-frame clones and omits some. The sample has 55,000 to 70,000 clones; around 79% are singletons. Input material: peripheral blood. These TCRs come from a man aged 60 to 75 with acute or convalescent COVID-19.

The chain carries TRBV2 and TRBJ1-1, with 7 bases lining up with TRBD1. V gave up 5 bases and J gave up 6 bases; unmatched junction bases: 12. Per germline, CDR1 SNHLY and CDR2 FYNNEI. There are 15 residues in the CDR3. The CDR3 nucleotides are TGTGCCAGCAGTAATCCGAGACAGGGTACTTCTGAAGCTTTCTTT. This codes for CASSNPRQGTSEAFF.

The CDR3 region is CASSPVKQGTEAFF. As DNA, the CDR3 is TGTGCCAGCTCACCAGTCAAACAGGGGACTGAAGCTTTCTTT. The J gene is TRBJ1-1, the V gene TRBV18; TRBD1 agrees at 7 bases. Per the germline V gene, CDR1 is KGHSH and CDR2 is LQKENI. The CDR3 runs 14 residues. V shed 2 bases and J 5 bases; nucleotides not matched to a gene: 5. Full variable domain (missing parts from reference TRBV18 and TRBJ1-1): NAGVMQNPRHLVRRRGQEARLRCSPMKGHSHVYWYRQLPEEGLKFMVYLQKENIIDESGMPKERFSAEFPKEGPSILRIQQVVRGDSAAYFCASSPVKQGTEAFFGQGTRLTVV.

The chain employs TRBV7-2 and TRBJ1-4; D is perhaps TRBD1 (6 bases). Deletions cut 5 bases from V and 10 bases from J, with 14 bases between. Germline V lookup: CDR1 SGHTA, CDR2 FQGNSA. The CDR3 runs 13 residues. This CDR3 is CASSLGKQGKLFF. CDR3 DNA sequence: TGTGCCAGCAGCCTAGGGAAACAGGGAAAACTGTTTTTT.

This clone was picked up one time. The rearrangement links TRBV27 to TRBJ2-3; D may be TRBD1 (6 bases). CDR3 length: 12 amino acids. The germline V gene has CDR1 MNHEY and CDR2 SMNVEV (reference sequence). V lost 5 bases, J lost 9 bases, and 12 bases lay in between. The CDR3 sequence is CASSVQGQTQYF. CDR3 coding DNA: TGTGCCAGCAGTGTACAGGGTCAGACGCAGTATTTT.

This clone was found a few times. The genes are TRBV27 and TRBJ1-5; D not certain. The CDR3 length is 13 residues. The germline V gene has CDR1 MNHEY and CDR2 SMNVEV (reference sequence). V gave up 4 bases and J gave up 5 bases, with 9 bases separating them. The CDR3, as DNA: TGTGCCAGCAGTTCAATCCCGGATCAGCCCCAGCATTTT. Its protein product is CASSSIPDQPQHF.

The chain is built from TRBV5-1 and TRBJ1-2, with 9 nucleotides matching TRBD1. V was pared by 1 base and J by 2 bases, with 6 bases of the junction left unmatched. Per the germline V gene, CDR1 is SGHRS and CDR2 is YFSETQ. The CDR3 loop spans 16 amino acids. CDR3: CASSLTGGGLNYGYTF. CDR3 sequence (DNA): TGCGCCAGCAGCTTGACAGGGGGCGGACTAAACTATGGCTACACCTTC.

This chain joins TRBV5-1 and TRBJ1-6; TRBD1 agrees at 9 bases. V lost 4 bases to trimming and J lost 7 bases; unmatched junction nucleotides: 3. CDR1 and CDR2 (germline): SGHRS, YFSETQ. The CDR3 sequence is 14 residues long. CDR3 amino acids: CASSPGTGNSPLHF. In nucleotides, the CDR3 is TGCGCCAGCAGCCCCGGGACAGGGAATTCACCCCTCCACTTT.

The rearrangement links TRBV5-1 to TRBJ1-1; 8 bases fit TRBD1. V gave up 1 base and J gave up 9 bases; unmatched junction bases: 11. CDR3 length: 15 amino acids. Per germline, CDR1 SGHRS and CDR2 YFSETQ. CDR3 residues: CASSLSQSTGAKAFF. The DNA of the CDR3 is TGCGCCAGCAGCTTGTCCCAATCGACAGGGGCAAAAGCTTTCTTT. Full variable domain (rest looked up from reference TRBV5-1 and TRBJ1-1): KAGVTQTPRYLIKTRGQQVTLSCSPISGHRSVSWYQQTPGQGLQFLFEYFSETQRNKGNFPGRFSGRQFSNSRSEMNVSTLELGDSALYLCASSLSQSTGAKAFFGQGTRLTVV.

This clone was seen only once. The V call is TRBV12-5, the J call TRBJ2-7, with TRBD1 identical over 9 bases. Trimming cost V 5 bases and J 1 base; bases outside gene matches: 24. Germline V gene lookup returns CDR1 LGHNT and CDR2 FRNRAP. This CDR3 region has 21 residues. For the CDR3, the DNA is TGTGCTAGTGGTCCTGACCCAAGCTCCGGGACAGGGAGTAGGTCTTCCTACGAGCAGTACTTC. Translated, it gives CASGPDPSSGTGSRSSYEQYF. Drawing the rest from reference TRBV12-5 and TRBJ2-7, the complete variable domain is DARVTQTPRHKVTEMGQEVTMRCQPILGHNTVFWYRQTMMQGLELLAYFRNRAPLDDSGMPKDRFSAEMPDATLATLKIQPSEPRDSAVYFCASGPDPSSGTGSRSSYEQYFGPGTRLTVT.

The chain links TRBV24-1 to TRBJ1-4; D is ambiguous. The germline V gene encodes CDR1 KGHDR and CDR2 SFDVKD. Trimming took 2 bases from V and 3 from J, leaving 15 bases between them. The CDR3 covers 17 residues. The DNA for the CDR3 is TGTGCCACCAGTGATTCCAAGACGGGGTTGGCTAATGAAAAACTGTTTTTT. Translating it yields CATSDSKTGLANEKLFF.

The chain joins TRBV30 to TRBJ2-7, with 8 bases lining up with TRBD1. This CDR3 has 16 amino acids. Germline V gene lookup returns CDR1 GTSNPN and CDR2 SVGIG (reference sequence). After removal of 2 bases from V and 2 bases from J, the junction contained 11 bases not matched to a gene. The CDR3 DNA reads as TGTGCCTGGAGTAAGGACTGGGACAGGATCGCCTACGAGCAGTACTTC. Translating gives CAWSKDWDRIAYEQYF.

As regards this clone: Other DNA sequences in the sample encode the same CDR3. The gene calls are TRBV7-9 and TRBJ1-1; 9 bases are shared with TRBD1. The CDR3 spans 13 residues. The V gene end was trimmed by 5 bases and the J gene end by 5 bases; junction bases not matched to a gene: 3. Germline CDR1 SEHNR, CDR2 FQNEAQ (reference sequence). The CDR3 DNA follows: TGTGCCAGCAGCAGACAGGGGGGGACTGAAGCTTTCTTT. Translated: CASSRQGGTEAFF.

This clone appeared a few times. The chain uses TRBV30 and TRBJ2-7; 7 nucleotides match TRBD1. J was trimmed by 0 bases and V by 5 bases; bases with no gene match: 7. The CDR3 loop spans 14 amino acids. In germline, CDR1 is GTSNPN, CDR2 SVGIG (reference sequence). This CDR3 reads CAWATGAYSYEQYF. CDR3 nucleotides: TGTGCCTGGGCCACAGGGGCCTACTCCTACGAGCAGTACTTC. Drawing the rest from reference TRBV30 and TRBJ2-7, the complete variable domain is SQTIHQWPATLVQPVGSPLSLECTVEGTSNPNLYWYRQAAGRGLQLLFYSVGIGQISSEVPQNLSASRPQDRQFILSSKKLLLSDSGFYLCAWATGAYSYEQYFGPGTRLTVT.

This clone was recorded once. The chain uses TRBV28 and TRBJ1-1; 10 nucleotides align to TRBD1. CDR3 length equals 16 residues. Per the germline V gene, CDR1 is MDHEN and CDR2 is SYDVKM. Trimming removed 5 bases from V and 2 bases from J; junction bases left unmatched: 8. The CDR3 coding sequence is TGTGCCAGCAGTCACCGGACAGGGGGATCTAACACTGAAGCTTTCTTT. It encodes CASSHRTGGSNTEAFF.

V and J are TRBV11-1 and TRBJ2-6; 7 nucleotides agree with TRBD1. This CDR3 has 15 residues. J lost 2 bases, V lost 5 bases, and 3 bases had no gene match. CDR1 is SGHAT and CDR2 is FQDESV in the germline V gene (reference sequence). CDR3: CASSPDRAGANVLTF. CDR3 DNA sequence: TGTGCCAGCAGCCCCGACAGGGCTGGGGCCAACGTCCTGACTTTC.

CDR3 in amino acids: CASSLFSQGDSWPYEQYF. The CDR3 DNA reads TGCGCCAGCAGCTTATTTTCCCAGGGGGACAGTTGGCCCTACGAGCAGTACTTC. The genes are TRBV5-1 and TRBJ2-7; 7 positions agree with TRBD1. CDR3 length equals 18 residues. V lost 2 bases, J lost 2 bases, and 16 bases stayed unmatched. Germline V gives CDR1 SGHRS, CDR2 YFSETQ.

CDR3 loop: CSARTGGFGGGSNTAYEQYF. The CDR3 DNA is TGCAGCGCCCGGACAGGGGGATTCGGGGGAGGCTCTAACACAGCCTACGAGCAGTACTTC. This sequence joins TRBV29-1 and TRBJ2-7, with 10 bases that match TRBD1. Trimming removed 7 bases from V and 2 bases from J; junction bases left unmatched: 26. The CDR3 loop spans 20 amino acids. CDR1 is SQVTM and CDR2 is ANQGSEA in the germline V gene.

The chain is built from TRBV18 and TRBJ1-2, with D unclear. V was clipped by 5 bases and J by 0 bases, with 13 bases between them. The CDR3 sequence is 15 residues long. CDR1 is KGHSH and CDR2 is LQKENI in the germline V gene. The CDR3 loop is CASSSTAGSNYGYTF. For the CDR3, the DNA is TGTGCCAGCTCATCTACAGCAGGATCTAACTATGGCTACACCTTC.

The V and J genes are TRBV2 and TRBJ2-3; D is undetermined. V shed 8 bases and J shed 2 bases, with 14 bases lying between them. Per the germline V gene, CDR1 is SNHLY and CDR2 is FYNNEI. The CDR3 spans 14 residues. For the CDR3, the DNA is TGTGCCAGCCGACTCACGGCCACCACAGATACGCAGTATTTT. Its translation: CASRLTATTDTQYF.

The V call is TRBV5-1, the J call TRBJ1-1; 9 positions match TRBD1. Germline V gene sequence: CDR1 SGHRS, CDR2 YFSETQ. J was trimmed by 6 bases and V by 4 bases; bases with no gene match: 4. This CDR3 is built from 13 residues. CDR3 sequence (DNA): TGCGCCAGCAGCACAGGGGGCTGGGCTGAAGCTTTCTTT. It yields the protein CASSTGGWAEAFF.

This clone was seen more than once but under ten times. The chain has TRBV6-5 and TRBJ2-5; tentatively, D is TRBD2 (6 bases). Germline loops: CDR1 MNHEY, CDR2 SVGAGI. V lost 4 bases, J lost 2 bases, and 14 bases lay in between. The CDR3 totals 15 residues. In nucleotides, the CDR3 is TGTGCCAGCAGTTCCGGACCTGGGAGGCAAGAGACCCAGTACTTC. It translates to CASSSGPGRQETQYF.

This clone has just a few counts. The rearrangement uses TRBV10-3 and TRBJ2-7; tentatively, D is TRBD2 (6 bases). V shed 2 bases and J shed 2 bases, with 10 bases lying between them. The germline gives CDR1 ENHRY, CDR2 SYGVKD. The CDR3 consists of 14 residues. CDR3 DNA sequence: TGTGCCATCAGTGAGCCGACTAGGGCCTACGAGCAGTACTTC. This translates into CAISEPTRAYEQYF.